This is a list of T cell receptor beta chains from one sample in a study of blood T cell repertoires in COVID-19. The data were produced by immunoSEQ multiplex PCR, yet TCRdb's version contains in-frame clones alone and is incomplete. The table records approximately 200,000 clones, 80% to 90% of them present only once. Sequences were obtained from PBMCs or T cells enriched from blood (not recorded which). The receptors originated from a man aged 30-40 years in a cohort exposed to, infected with or recovered from COVID-19 (not recorded which). Each CDR3 is given with its conserved first and last residue. A D gene is named only where the DNA matches it firmly. Some rows have no size entry. The others give once, few or many, or a class for an expanded clone.

d_call	v_call	clone_size	j_call	cdr3_nt	cdr3_aa
TRBD2	TRBV3-1/TRBV3-2	NA	TRBJ2-5	TGTGCCAGCAGCCATCGAAGCCGGGGGGACCAAGAGACCCAGTACTTC	CASSHRSRGDQETQYF
NA	TRBV19	few	TRBJ2-5	TGTGCCAGTAGTGTCTGGGCGACTACCCAAGAGACCCAGTACTTC	CASSVWATTQETQYF
NA	TRBV5-1	few	TRBJ2-5	TGCGCCAGCAGCGGATTTGGCGGAGTCCAAGAGACCCAGTACTTC	CASSGFGGVQETQYF
TRBD1	TRBV27	NA	TRBJ1-5	TGTGCCAGCAGTCCGCGGGACAGGGCCAATCAGCCCCAGCATTTT	CASSPRDRANQPQHF
NA	TRBV5-1	NA	TRBJ1-3	TGCGCCAGCAGCTTGGGACAGCGTCAGGGCACCATATATTTT	CASSLGQRQGTIYF
NA	TRBV28	once	TRBJ1-4	TGTGCCAGCAGTCAATCGGGGGTAACTAATGAAAAACTGTTTTTT	CASSQSGVTNEKLFF
NA	TRBV5-1	once	TRBJ1-2	TGCGCCAGCAGCTTGGCCCCAGGGGCGGACTATGGCTACACCTTC	CASSLAPGADYGYTF
TRBD1	TRBV5-4	NA	TRBJ1-4	TGTGCCAGCAGCCCGCACCCCGGGACAGGGGAACTCGGCACTAATGAAAAACTGTTTTTT	CASSPHPGTGELGTNEKLFF
NA	TRBV7-2	NA	TRBJ2-2	TGTGCCAGCAGCCGGAGGCTAGCGAACACCGGGGAGCTGTTTTTT	CASSRRLANTGELFF
NA	TRBV4-3	NA	TRBJ2-7	TGCGCCAGCAGCCACGAATTCCAGGCCCGAACCGAGCAGTACTTC	CASSHEFQARTEQYF
NA	TRBV12-5	once	TRBJ1-1	TGTGCTAGTGGTTTTGAGGGCACTGAAGCTTTCTTT	CASGFEGTEAFF
TRBD1	TRBV14	NA	TRBJ1-6	TGTGCCAGCAGCCAAGTTCCCGACAGGGGGGTAATTAATTCACCCCTCCACTTT	CASSQVPDRGVINSPLHF
NA	TRBV3-1/TRBV3-2	NA	TRBJ1-3	TGTGCCAGCAGCCAAGATGACTGGGCTGGAAACACCATATATTTT	CASSQDDWAGNTIYF
TRBD1	TRBV19	NA	TRBJ2-7	TGTGCCAGTAGTACCGCACGGGACAGGTCTTCCTACGAGCAGTACTTC	CASSTARDRSSYEQYF
TRBD2	TRBV7-2	NA	TRBJ2-5	TGTGCCAGCAGCTTATTACTAGCGGAAGAGACCCAGTACTTC	CASSLLLAEETQYF
NA	TRBV10-3	NA	TRBJ1-4	TGTGCCATCAGTGGTGTAGGAGGTCAAAATGAAAAACTGTTTTTT	CAISGVGGQNEKLFF
NA	TRBV5-1	few	TRBJ1-2	TGCGCCAGCAGCGAGGCCGTGAATAACTATGGCTACACCTTC	CASSEAVNNYGYTF
NA	TRBV5-1	NA	TRBJ1-2	TGCGCCAGCACCCCTGATTTAGAGGGTGGCTACACCTTC	CASTPDLEGGYTF
NA	TRBV9	NA	TRBJ1-6	TGTGCCAGCAGCGTAGGGGGGGGCGCGGATTCACCCCTCCACTTT	CASSVGGGADSPLHF
NA	TRBV30	NA	TRBJ2-7	TGTGCCCGGTCGACCAGGGCCGCCGGCGAGCAGTACTTC	CARSTRAAGEQYF
NA	TRBV5-1	NA	TRBJ2-7	TGCGCCAGCAGCTTGGGTTCTAGGGCCGCATCTAGCATCTACGAGCAGTACTTC	CASSLGSRAASSIYEQYF
TRBD2	TRBV3-1/TRBV3-2	NA	TRBJ2-1	TGTGCCAGCAGCCGGACTAGCGGGAGAGGGGACAATGAGCAGTTCTTC	CASSRTSGRGDNEQFF
TRBD2	TRBV2	NA	TRBJ2-7	TGTGCCAGCGGACTAGCGGCCTACGAGCAGTACTTC	CASGLAAYEQYF
NA	TRBV11-2	NA	TRBJ1-2	TGTGCCAGCAGCTTAGGCGGCAGGGGATTAATTGGCTACACCTTC	CASSLGGRGLIGYTF
NA	TRBV28	NA	TRBJ1-5	NA	CASSSSDSSRPQHF
TRBD2	TRBV6-5	NA	TRBJ2-7	TGTGCCAGCAGCCTTAGCGGGAGTTACGAGCAGTACTTC	CASSLSGSYEQYF
NA	TRBV28	NA	TRBJ1-1	TGTGCCAGCACATTAAGTAGGAACACTGAAGCTTTCTTT	CASTLSRNTEAFF
TRBD2	TRBV14	NA	TRBJ2-5	TGTGCCAGCAGCCCCCCTGGGACTAGCGGGCAAGAGACCCAGTACTTC	CASSPPGTSGQETQYF
NA	TRBV28	NA	TRBJ1-5	TGTGCCAGCAGTTTACTTGGGGGCAGTCAGCCCCAGCATTTT	CASSLLGGSQPQHF
TRBD1	TRBV5-1	NA	TRBJ1-6	TGCGCCAGCAGCTACAGGGGATGGGGGAATAATTCACCCCTCCACTTT	CASSYRGWGNNSPLHF